This T cell receptor beta chain was recorded in a study of regulatory T cells in long-lasting Graves disease. Broader study findings: It is possible that accuracy was reduced by the small size of the sample.

Indicated time point: newly diagnosed GD, antithyroid drugs for less than 3 months. PBMCs were the source of the RNA used for TCR sequencing. CDR3-region Arm-PCR and iRepertoire HTBI primers produced the TCR beta libraries. TCRdb recomputed calls from the multiplex PCR reads with MiXCR, one row per CDR3 protein. The sample has 500,000 or so distinct CDR3 sequences, 16% seen once. This clonotype was observed a handful of times. Antigen specificity is unknown. Another study also made use of these data, one on T cells in Graves' hyperthyroidism and ophthalmopathy. That report notes: First-round RT-PCR targeting the TCR CDR3 was performed with the HTBI primer set. Clonotypes that were expanded in thyroid above 0.001 mostly appeared in blood too.

Here the sequenced sample was peripheral blood mononuclear cells (PBMCs), taken at new diagnosis, from a patient treated with antithyroid drugs. This clonotype was obtained from a man aged 35-49 years with Graves disease.

CDR3 DNA: TGTGCCAGCAGCCAAGATTGGAATATAGAGGACTCCTACAATGAGCAGTTCTTC. This codes for CASSQDWNIEDSYNEQFF. The rearrangement joins TRBV3-1 to TRBJ2-1; D is ambiguous. The germline V gene has CDR1 LGHDT and CDR2 YNNKEL (reference sequence). Trimming cost V 0 bases and J 0 bases, with 15 bases left between them. CDR3 length equals 18 residues.